A selection of T cell receptor beta chains follows, all from one sample in a study of blood T cell repertoires in COVID-19. Libraries were prepared by immunoSEQ multiplex PCR; TCRdb keeps only in-frame clonotypes and omits some of them. This sample has around 140,000 clones, with more than 70% found just once. Sequencing was performed on peripheral blood. The receptors originated from a human donor in a cohort sampled during active COVID-19. Both conserved end residues are part of each CDR3. The order of the fields is CDR3 length, clone size, J gene, D gene, V gene, CDR3 DNA, CDR3 protein. D genes are given only for firm matches. Clone size appears in some rows only: once, few, many, or a class for an expanded clone.

>14|-|TRBJ1-2|-|TRBV10-3
TGTGCCATCAGTGCAGGGGCGACCAACTATGGCTACACCTTC
CAISAGATNYGYTF
>16|-|TRBJ2-1|TRBD2|TRBV6-4
TGTGCCAGCAGAGCCGGGACTAGCGGGGGCCCCAATGAGCAGTTCTTC
CASRAGTSGGPNEQFF
>18|-|TRBJ1-6|-|TRBV11-2
TGTGCCAGCAGCTTAGATGGGCTGAGAAGCTCCTATAATTCACCCCTCCACTTT
CASSLDGLRSSYNSPLHF
>17|-|TRBJ1-2|-|TRBV4-1
TGCGCCAGCAGCCAAGATCTGAGGTGGACTTGGGGTGATGGCTACACCTTC
CASSQDLRWTWGDGYTF
>15|-|TRBJ2-7|TRBD2|TRBV6-6
TGTGCCAGCAGGATTAGCGGGGGGGCGTCCTACGAGCAGTACTTC
CASRISGGASYEQYF
>13|-|TRBJ2-1|-|TRBV6-5
TGTGCCAGCAGTTACTCGCGGGGCAATGAGCAGTTCTTC
CASSYSRGNEQFF
>16|once|TRBJ2-3|TRBD2|TRBV30
TGTGCCTGGAGTTCCCGACTAGCGGGGGGAACAGATACGCAGTATTTT
CAWSSRLAGGTDTQYF
>16|-|TRBJ1-4|-|TRBV19
TGTGCCAGTAGTATAGTTACAGCTGCAACTAATGAAAAACTGTTTTTT
CASSIVTAATNEKLFF
>11|once|TRBJ2-7|-|TRBV29-1
TGCAGCGTTTGGGACAACTACGAGCAGTACTTC
CSVWDNYEQYF
>16|once|TRBJ1-2|TRBD1|TRBV11-2
TGTGCCAGCAGCTTAACCCGGGGGACAGGGAACTATGGCTACACCTTC
CASSLTRGTGNYGYTF
>13|-|TRBJ1-1|-|TRBV9
TGTGCCAGCAGCAAAGGGACGGGGGTCGAGGCTTTCTTT
CASSKGTGVEAFF
>14|-|TRBJ1-2|-|TRBV19
TGTGCCAGTAGTACCAGGCCTTGGGACTATGGCTACACCTTC
CASSTRPWDYGYTF
>21|once|TRBJ2-1|TRBD2|TRBV3-1/TRBV3-2
TGTGCCAGCAGCCAAGACGGAGGGACTAGCGGGGGGCCATTGGGGTACAATGAGCAGTTCTTC
CASSQDGGTSGGPLGYNEQFF
>17|-|TRBJ1-1|TRBD1|TRBV11-2
TGTGCCAGCAGCCGATGGGGACAGGGGGTTGGAAACACTGAAGCTTTCTTT
CASSRWGQGVGNTEAFF